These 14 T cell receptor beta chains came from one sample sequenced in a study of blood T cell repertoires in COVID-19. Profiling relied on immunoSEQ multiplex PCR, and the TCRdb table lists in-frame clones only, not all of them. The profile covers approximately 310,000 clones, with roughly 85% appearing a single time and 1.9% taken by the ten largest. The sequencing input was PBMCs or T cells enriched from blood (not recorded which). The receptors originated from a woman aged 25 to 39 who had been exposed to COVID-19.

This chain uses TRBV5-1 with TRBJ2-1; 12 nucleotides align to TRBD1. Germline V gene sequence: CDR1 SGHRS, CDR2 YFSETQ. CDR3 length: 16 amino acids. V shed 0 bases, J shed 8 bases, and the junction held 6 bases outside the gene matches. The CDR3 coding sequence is TGCGCCAGCAGCTTGGCCGGGACAGGGGGCAGGGATGAGCAGTTCTTC. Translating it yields CASSLAGTGGRDEQFF.

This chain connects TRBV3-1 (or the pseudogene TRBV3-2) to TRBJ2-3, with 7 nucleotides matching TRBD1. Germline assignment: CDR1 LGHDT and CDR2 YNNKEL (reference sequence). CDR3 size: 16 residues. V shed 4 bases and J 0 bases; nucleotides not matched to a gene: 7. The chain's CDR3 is CASSPRTGLSTDTQYF. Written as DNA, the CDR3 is TGTGCCAGCAGCCCCCGGACAGGTCTAAGCACAGATACGCAGTATTTT.

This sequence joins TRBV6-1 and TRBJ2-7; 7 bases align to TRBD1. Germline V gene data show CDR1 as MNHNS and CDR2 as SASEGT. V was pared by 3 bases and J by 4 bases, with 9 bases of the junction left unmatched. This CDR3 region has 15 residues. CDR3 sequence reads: CASSEDHRGFYEQYF. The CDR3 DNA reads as TGTGCCAGCAGTGAGGACCACAGGGGTTTTTACGAGCAGTACTTC.

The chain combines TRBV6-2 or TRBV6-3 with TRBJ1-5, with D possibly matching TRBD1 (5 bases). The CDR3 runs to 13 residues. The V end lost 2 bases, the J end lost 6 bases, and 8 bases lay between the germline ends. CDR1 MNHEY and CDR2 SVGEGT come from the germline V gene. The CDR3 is CASSYVGVQPQHF. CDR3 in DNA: TGTGCCAGCAGTTACGTAGGGGTTCAGCCCCAGCATTTT.

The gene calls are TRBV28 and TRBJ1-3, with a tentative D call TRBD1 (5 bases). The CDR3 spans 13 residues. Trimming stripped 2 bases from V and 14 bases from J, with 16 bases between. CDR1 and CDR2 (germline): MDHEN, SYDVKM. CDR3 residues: CASSLGFGGVLYF. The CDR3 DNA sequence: TGTGCCAGCAGTTTAGGTTTCGGGGGGGTCCTATATTTT.

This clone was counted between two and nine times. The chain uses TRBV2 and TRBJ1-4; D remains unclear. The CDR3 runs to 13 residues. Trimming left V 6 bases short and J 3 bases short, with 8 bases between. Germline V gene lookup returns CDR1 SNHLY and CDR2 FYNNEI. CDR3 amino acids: CASSTGSNEKLFF. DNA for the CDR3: TGTGCCAGCAGCACGGGGTCTAATGAAAAACTGTTTTTT. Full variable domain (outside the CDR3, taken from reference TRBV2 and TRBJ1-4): EPEVTQTPSHQVTQMGQEVILRCVPISNHLYFYWYRQILGQKVEFLVSFYNNEISEKSEIFDDQFSVERPDGSNFTLKIRSTKLEDSAMYFCASSTGSNEKLFFGSGTQLSVL.

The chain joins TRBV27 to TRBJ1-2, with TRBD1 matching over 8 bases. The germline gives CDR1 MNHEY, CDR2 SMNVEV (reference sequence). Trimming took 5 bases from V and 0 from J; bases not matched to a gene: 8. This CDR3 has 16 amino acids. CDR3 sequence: CASSGQGGLTNYGYTF. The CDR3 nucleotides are TGTGCCAGCAGTGGACAGGGAGGCCTTACTAACTATGGCTACACCTTC.

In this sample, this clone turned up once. CDR3 bases: TGTGCCAGCAGTTTAATTACAGGACAAACCGTCACTGAAGCTTTCTTT. It encodes CASSLITGQTVTEAFF. The chain combines TRBV28 with TRBJ1-1, with D possibly being TRBD1 (5 bases). The CDR3 spans 16 residues. Germline V CDR1 and CDR2: MDHEN, SYDVKM. Trimming left V 2 bases short and J 4 bases short, with 17 bases between.

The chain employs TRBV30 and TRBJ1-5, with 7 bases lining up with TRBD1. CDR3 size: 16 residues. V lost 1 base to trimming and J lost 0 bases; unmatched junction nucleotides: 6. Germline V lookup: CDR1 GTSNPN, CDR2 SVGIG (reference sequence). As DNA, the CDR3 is TGTGCCTGGAGTGGACAGGGAGCGTCTAGCAATCAGCCCCAGCATTTT. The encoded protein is CAWSGQGASSNQPQHF.

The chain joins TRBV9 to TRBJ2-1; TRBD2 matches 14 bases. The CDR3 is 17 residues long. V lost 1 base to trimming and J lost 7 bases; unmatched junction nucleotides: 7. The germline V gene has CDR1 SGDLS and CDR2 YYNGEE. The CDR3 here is CASSVTATSGGANEQFF. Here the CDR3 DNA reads TGTGCCAGCAGCGTAACTGCGACTAGCGGGGGGGCAAATGAGCAGTTCTTC.

The DNA for the CDR3 is TGTGCCAGCAGTGAATATATATTGGGACAGGGGATTTATGGCTACACCTTC. The encoded protein is CASSEYILGQGIYGYTF. This rearrangement joins TRBV25-1 to TRBJ1-2, with 10 bases fitting TRBD1. Germline values: CDR1 MGHDK, CDR2 SYGVNS. This CDR3 has 17 amino acids. V shed 0 bases and J 5 bases; nucleotides not matched to a gene: 9.

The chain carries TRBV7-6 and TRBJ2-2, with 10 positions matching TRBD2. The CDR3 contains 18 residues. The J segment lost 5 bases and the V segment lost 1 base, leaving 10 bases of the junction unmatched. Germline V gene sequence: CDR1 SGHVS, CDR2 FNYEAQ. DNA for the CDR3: TGTGCCAGCAGCTTAGTAACAGCGGGGGGGCTTGGTACCGGGGAGCTGTTTTTT. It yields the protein CASSLVTAGGLGTGELFF.

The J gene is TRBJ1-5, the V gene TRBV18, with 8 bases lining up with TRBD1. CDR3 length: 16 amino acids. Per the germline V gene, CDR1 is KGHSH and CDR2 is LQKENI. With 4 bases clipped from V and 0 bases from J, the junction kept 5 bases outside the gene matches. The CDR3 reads CASSLGDRYSNQPQHF. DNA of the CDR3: TGTGCCAGCTCACTAGGGGACAGGTATAGCAATCAGCCCCAGCATTTT.

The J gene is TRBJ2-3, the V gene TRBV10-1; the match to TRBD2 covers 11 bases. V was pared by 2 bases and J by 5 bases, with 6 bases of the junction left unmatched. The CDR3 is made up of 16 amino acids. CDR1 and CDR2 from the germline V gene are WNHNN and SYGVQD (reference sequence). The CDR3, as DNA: TGCGCCAGCAGTGAGGGGTGGGGGACTAGCGGAGATACGCAGTATTTT. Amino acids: CASSEGWGTSGDTQYF.